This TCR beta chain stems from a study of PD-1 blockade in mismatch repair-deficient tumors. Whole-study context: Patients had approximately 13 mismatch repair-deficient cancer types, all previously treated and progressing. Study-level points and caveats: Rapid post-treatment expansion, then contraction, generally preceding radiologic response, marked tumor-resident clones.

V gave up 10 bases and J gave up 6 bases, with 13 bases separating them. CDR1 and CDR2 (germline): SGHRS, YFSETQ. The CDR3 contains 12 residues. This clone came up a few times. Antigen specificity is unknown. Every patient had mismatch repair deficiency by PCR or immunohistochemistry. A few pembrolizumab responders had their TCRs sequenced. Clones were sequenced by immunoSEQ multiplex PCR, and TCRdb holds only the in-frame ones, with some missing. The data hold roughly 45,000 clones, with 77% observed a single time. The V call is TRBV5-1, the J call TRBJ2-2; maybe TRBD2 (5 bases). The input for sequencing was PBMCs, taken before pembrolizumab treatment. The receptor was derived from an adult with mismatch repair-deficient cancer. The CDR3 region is CAARRGSGELFF. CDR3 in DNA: TGCGCCGCCAGAAGAGGGTCCGGGGAGCTGTTTTTT.